These 30 T cell receptor beta chains were all obtained from the same sample, sequenced in a study of tumor and adjacent non-tumor tissue in lung cancer. Three rounds of nested PCR, following a modified ARM-PCR protocol, produced the TCRbeta library. TCRdb independently ran MiXCR on the multiplex PCR reads; one entry per CDR3 protein. The table lists 90,000 to 110,000 distinct CDR3 sequences, roughly 77% of them singletons, with 37% in the top ten. No cell sorting was done before RNA was extracted from the tissue. Sequencing used lung tumor tissue. Receptor source: a woman aged 55-75 years with non-small cell lung cancer.

On this clonotype itself: A clone one base away is much larger, so this may be a read error. V usage is TRBV4-3 and J usage is TRBJ1-2; D is possibly TRBD1 (6 bases). From germline, CDR1 is LGHNA and CDR2 YSLEER. The CDR3 consists of 17 residues. The V end lost 0 bases, the J end lost 0 bases, and 14 bases lay between the germline ends. The CDR3 sequence: CASSQEPGGWANYGYTF. Written as DNA, the CDR3 is TGCGCCAGCAGCCAAGAGCCGGGGGGCTGGGCTAACTATGGCTACACCTTC.

Remarks on this clonotype: The conserved closing phenylalanine or tryptophan is absent in this CDR3, likely reflecting a read error. It is unclear where the CDR3 begins or ends on the DNA, so no DNA is shown, and the CDR3 is as TCRdb lists it. The chain links TRBV4-1 to TRBJ2-1; TRBD2 is the table's D call and was not checked against the DNA. Germline CDR1 MGHRA, CDR2 YSYEKL. The CDR3 is 14 amino acids in total, end residues counted. This CDR3 is CASSPTGLAGTRFL.

In regard to this clonotype: This may come from a read error, since a much larger clone is one base off. The chain has TRBV29-1 and TRBJ2-7; D may be TRBD2 (6 bases). The CDR3 has 13 amino acids. Per the germline V gene, CDR1 is SQVTM and CDR2 is ANQGSEA. CDR3: CNVHRGSSYEQYF. The CDR3 DNA sequence: TGCAACGTTCATCGGGGGAGCTCCTACGAGCAGTACTTC.

The V gene is TRBV20-1, the J gene TRBJ2-2; tentative D call: TRBD2 (5 bases). CDR3 size: 15 residues. The V and J ends lost 5 bases and 3 bases respectively, with 16 bases between them. Germline V CDR1 and CDR2: DFQATT, SNEGSKA (reference sequence). The CDR3 nucleotides read TGCAGTGCTGGAGCCACAGAGAGGGACACCGGGGAGCTGTTTTTT. Protein: CSAGATERDTGELFF.

As for this clonotype: At one of its ends the junction is not consistent with the germline gene, which may arise from a read error. The gene calls are TRBV11-2 and TRBJ1-1; 8 bases align to TRBD1. The CDR3 is 13 amino acids. Germline V gene lookup returns CDR1 SGHAT and CDR2 FQNNGV. The CDR3 DNA sequence: TGTGACAGCAGCACTGGGGCAGGGGGCGAAGCTTTCTTT. Translation: CDSSTGAGGEAFF.

About this clonotype itself: The final CDR3 position lacks the conserved phenylalanine or tryptophan, pointing to a likely read error. The CDR3 DNA sequence: TGTGCCAGTAGGAACCTAGGCCGGGGAGGGACTGGAAACACCATATATTTA. Translating gives CASRNLGRGGTGNTIYL. The chain has TRBV6-5 and TRBJ1-3; D remains ambiguous. The CDR3 extends over 17 amino acids. Per germline, CDR1 MNHEY and CDR2 SVGAGI. Trimming stripped 9 bases from V and 2 bases from J, with 23 bases between.

For this clonotype: A much larger clone differs from this one at a single base, so this may be a read error. As the CDR3 is not closed by the conserved phenylalanine or tryptophan, this likely results from a read error. This chain connects TRBV20-1 to TRBJ2-5; TRBD1 is a possible D gene (6 bases). The CDR3 spans 16 residues. The germline CDR1 and CDR2 sequences are DFQATT and SNEGSKA (reference sequence). V was shortened by 5 bases and J by 2 bases, with 21 bases between the two germline ends. CDR3 coding DNA: TGCAGTGCTCCCCAAGGGGGTAGCAGATTGCAAGAGACCCAGTACTCC. It codes for CSAPQGGSRLQETQYS.

With regard to this clonotype: Compared with germline, one end of the junction differs, possibly owing to a read error. The chain uses TRBV11-2 and TRBJ2-6; the D gene could be TRBD1 or TRBD2 (6 bases each). The CDR3 extends over 17 amino acids. Per germline, CDR1 SGHAT and CDR2 FQNNGV. CDR3 sequence reads: CTSSLESGEAGAYVLTF. DNA of the CDR3: TGTACCAGCAGCTTAGAATCAGGGGAGGCTGGGGCCTACGTCCTGACTTTC.

The chain couples TRBV4-2 to TRBJ2-3, with TRBD2 identical over 7 bases. Per the germline V gene, CDR1 is LGHNA and CDR2 is YNFKEQ. This CDR3 contains 16 residues. V gave up 1 base and J gave up 15 bases; unmatched junction bases: 19. DNA for the CDR3: TGTGCCAGCAGCCAAGCGGGCGGGGAGGGCACAGATACGCGATATTTT. Translated, it gives CASSQAGGEGTDTRYF.

This clonotype was counted a few times. With a much larger clone just one base away, this may be a read error. Here the CDR3 reads CSTVPGQGSGYTF. CDR3 nucleotide sequence: TGCAGTACCGTTCCGGGACAGGGGTCTGGCTACACCTTC. The chain is built from TRBV20-1 and TRBJ1-2, with 10 bases lining up with TRBD1. Losses at the gene ends were 8 bases for V and 7 bases for J; bases not matched to a gene: 10. This CDR3 comprises 13 residues. CDR1 DFQATT and CDR2 SNEGSKA come from the germline V gene (reference sequence).

This clonotype was counted ten times or more. This chain links TRBV28 with TRBJ2-7, with D tentatively TRBD1 (7 bases). Trimming pared 2 bases from V and 5 bases from J, leaving 22 bases between. The CDR3 runs 17 residues. Germline V CDR1 and CDR2: MDHEN, SYDVKM. The CDR3 sequence is CASSLRQGEGGVDEQYF. The DNA of the CDR3 is TGTGCCAGCAGTTTACGACAGGGTGAGGGAGGAGTCGACGAGCAGTACTTC.

In the case of this clonotype: This CDR3 is missing its conserved last phenylalanine or tryptophan, likely due to a read error. The CDR3 protein is CVSQTGGGQETQYL. CDR3 coding DNA: TGTGTCAGCCAAACCGGCGGGGGCCAAGAGACCCAGTACTTA. This chain connects TRBV28 to TRBJ2-5; 7 bases agree with TRBD2. CDR1 is MDHEN, CDR2 SYDVKM, per germline. The CDR3 length is 14 residues.

A note on this clonotype: The junction and the germline gene differ at one end; a read error may be behind it. The CDR3 region has the DNA TGTGCCAGTAGCTACGGGAGTAGCGGGAGCTACGATCAATACTTC. This encodes CASSYGSSGSYDQYF. This rearrangement joins TRBV11-2 to TRBJ2-7, with TRBD2 matching 9 bases. The germline V gene has CDR1 SGHAT and CDR2 FQNNGV. The CDR3 has 15 amino acids.

To note about this clonotype: Possible read error: a much larger clone is one base away. The rearrangement links TRBV5-1 to TRBJ1-2; 11 bases are shared with TRBD1. CDR1 is SGHRS, CDR2 YFSETQ, per germline. The CDR3 length is 14 residues. The CDR3 bases are TGCGCCAGCAGCCGGGACAGGGGGTCGAGTGGCCACACCTTC. It specifies CASSRDRGSSGHTF.

This chain uses TRBV20-1 with TRBJ1-2, with a tentative D call TRBD1 (6 bases). The CDR3 is 13 residues long. With 7 bases removed from V and 5 bases from J, the gap between germline ends came to 17 bases. Germline loops: CDR1 DFQATT, CDR2 SNEGSKA (reference sequence). The CDR3 spells CSVVRDTKYGYTF. The DNA of the CDR3 is TGCAGTGTAGTGAGGGACACGAAATATGGCTACACCTTC.

This clonotype showed up just once. The chain joins TRBV11-2 to TRBJ1-2; D is possibly TRBD1 (5 bases). The CDR3 is made up of 14 amino acids. The germline gives CDR1 SGHAT, CDR2 FQNNGV. V lost 5 bases to trimming and J lost 9 bases, with 19 bases between them. The chain's CDR3 is CASSVYGTQARYTF. The CDR3, as DNA: TGTGCCAGCAGCGTATATGGGACTCAGGCTCGCTACACCTTC.

The genes are TRBV28 and TRBJ1-1; D call uncertain. Per germline, CDR1 MDHEN and CDR2 SYDVKM. There are 18 residues in the CDR3. Deletions cut 4 bases from V and 0 bases from J, with 21 bases between. CDR3 amino acids: CASSYGAPYPVLNTEAFF. DNA for the CDR3: TGTGCCAGCAGTTACGGAGCTCCCTATCCTGTTTTGAACACTGAAGCTTTCTTT.

In DNA, the CDR3 is TGTGCCTGTGGACAGGGGAATGATGGCTACACCTTC. It codes for CACGQGNDGYTF. V is TRBV7-9 and J is TRBJ1-2; 9 bases map to TRBD1. This CDR3 contains 12 residues. Germline assignment: CDR1 SEHNR and CDR2 FQNEAQ (reference sequence). Unmatched junction bases numbered 7, after V lost 11 bases and J lost 6 bases.

Regarding this clonotype: The junction does not match germline at one end; this may be a read error. The rearrangement uses TRBV11-2 and TRBJ2-2; D not certain. The CDR3 covers 16 residues. Germline V gives CDR1 SGHAT, CDR2 FQNNGV. The CDR3 protein is CASCLVLAAHTWVLFF. CDR3 bases: TGTGCCAGCTGCTTAGTATTGGCGGCGCACACCTGGGTGCTGTTTTTT. Full variable domain (remainder filled in from reference TRBV11-2 and TRBJ2-2): EAGVAQSPRYKIIEKRQSVAFWCNPISGHATLYWYQQILGQGPKLLIQFQNNGVVDDSQLPKDRFSAERLKGVDSTLKIQPAKLEDSAVYLCASCLVLAAHTWVLFFGEGSRLTVL.

The J gene is TRBJ1-2, the V gene TRBV20-1, with 7 bases aligning to TRBD1. Germline V gene lookup returns CDR1 DFQATT and CDR2 SNEGSKA (reference sequence). This CDR3 is built from 13 residues. CDR3 sequence reads: CIVPEDRVYGYTF. In DNA form, the CDR3 reads TGCATTGTCCCTGAAGACAGGGTCTATGGCTACACCTTC.

For this clonotype: Possible read error: a much larger clone is one base away. V gene TRBV20-1 combines with J gene TRBJ1-5, with D possibly TRBD1 on 5 matching bases. Germline CDR1 and CDR2: DFQATT and SNEGSKA (reference sequence). The CDR3 contains 14 residues. V lost 1 base and J 8 bases, leaving 15 bases between the germline ends. In nucleotides, the CDR3 is TGCAGTGCTAGAGGGACATGGGGCTCGGAGCCCCAGCATTTT. This gives the protein CSARGTWGSEPQHF.

In regard to this clonotype: At one of its ends the junction is not consistent with the germline gene, which may arise from a read error. The V and J genes are TRBV20-1 and TRBJ1-2; D not resolved. The CDR3 runs to 13 residues. Germline loops: CDR1 DFQATT, CDR2 SNEGSKA (reference sequence). CDR3 region: CSSRENIGQGYTF. The CDR3 DNA follows: TGCAGTTCTAGAGAGAATATAGGGCAAGGCTACACCTTC.

The rearrangement links TRBV5-6 to TRBJ2-3; D perhaps matches TRBD2 (5 bases). The ends were cut back, 4 bases at V and 5 bases at J, with 14 bases in the middle. Germline V gives CDR1 SGHDT, CDR2 YYEEEE. This CDR3 region has 14 residues. The CDR3, as DNA: TGTGCCAGCAGCCCAGGACTGGGTGGAGATACGCAGTATTTT. This encodes CASSPGLGGDTQYF.

This clonotype has only one observation. Germline and junction disagree at one end, which may indicate a read error. J is TRBJ2-2 and V is TRBV20-1; TRBD2 matches at 8 bases. The V gene's germline CDR1 is DFQATT and CDR2 SNEGSKA (reference sequence). The CDR3 loop spans 15 amino acids. The DNA for the CDR3 is TGCAGTGCTAAAGACGGCGGGAGGAACACCGGGGAGCTGTTCTTT. Residues: CSAKDGGRNTGELFF.

As for this clonotype: It may be a read error: a sequence one base away is much more abundant. The chain combines TRBV5-4 with TRBJ2-3; possibly TRBD2 for D (6 bases). The V end lost 3 bases, the J end lost 1 base, and 15 bases lay between the germline ends. This CDR3 has 16 residues. Germline V gives CDR1 SGHNT, CDR2 YYREEE (reference sequence). CDR3 DNA: TGTGCCAGCAGCTGGATTAGCGGTCTTCGCACAGATACGCAGTATTTT. As protein: CASSWISGLRTDTQYF. The entire variable domain, with the rest obtained from reference TRBV5-4 and TRBJ2-3, is as follows: ETGVTQSPTHLIKTRGQQVTLRCSSQSGHNTVSWYQQALGQGPQFIFQYYREEENGRGNFPPRFSGLQFPNYSSELNVNALELDDSALYLCASSWISGLRTDTQYFGPGTRLTVL.

Concerning this clonotype itself: A much bigger clone sits one base away, suggesting this may be a read error. The V gene is TRBV4-1, the J gene TRBJ2-1; D possibly corresponds to TRBD1 (6 bases). This CDR3 has 15 residues. Looked up from germline, CDR1 is MGHRA and CDR2 is YSYEKL. The DNA for the CDR3 is TGCGCCAGCAGCCAAGTTTCAGGGGTCTACAATGAGCATTTCTTC. This translates into CASSQVSGVYNEHFF.

This clonotype was seen just once. J is TRBJ1-1 and V is TRBV11-1; D gene ambiguous. Germline V CDR1 and CDR2: SGHAT, FQDESV (reference sequence). Between the trimmed V and J ends, which lost 10 bases and 3 bases, there was a span of 18 bases. The CDR3 loop spans 14 amino acids. As DNA, the CDR3 is TGTGCCACGAACCAGAGGTTCTTGGACACTGAAGCTTTCTTT. As protein: CATNQRFLDTEAFF.

As concerns this clonotype: One junction end disagrees with the germline gene, perhaps due to a read error. This sequence joins TRBV5-6 and TRBJ2-1, with D possibly being TRBD1 (5 bases). The CDR3 length is 16 residues. Germline CDR1 reads SGHDT; CDR2 reads YYEEEE. The CDR3 nucleotides are TGTGTCAGCAACCCTTTCCAGGTGGACAATCTCAATGAGCAGTTCTTC. Encoded protein: CVSNPFQVDNLNEQFF. The full variable domain, completed using reference TRBV5-6 and TRBJ2-1, is DAGVTQSPTHLIKTRGQQVTLRCSPKSGHDTVSWYQQALGQGPQFIFQYYEEEERQRGNFPDRFSGHQFPNYSSELNVNALLLGDSALYLCVSNPFQVDNLNEQFFGPGTRLTVL.

Comment on this clonotype: A much larger clone lies one base from this, so it may be a read error. This is likely a read error, given that the CDR3 carries no conserved phenylalanine or tryptophan at its end. The chain joins TRBV6-5 to TRBJ1-2; D not resolved. Trimming pared 6 bases from V and 8 bases from J, leaving 10 bases between. The CDR3 covers 11 residues. Looked up from germline, CDR1 is MNHEY and CDR2 is SVGAGI. In DNA, the CDR3 is TGTGCCAGCAGCCGCCCTGGGGGCTACACCATC. Its protein product is CASSRPGGYTI.

The CDR3 DNA reads as TGCAGTGCTTACGGGACGCACAACGACCAGTTCTTC. Its translation is CSAYGTHNDQFF. The chain employs TRBV20-1 and TRBJ2-1; possibly TRBD1 or TRBD2 for D (5 bases each). Looked up from germline, CDR1 is DFQATT and CDR2 is SNEGSKA (reference sequence). The CDR3 runs to 12 residues. V was pared by 5 bases and J by 13 bases, with 18 bases between.